This note documents a single T cell receptor beta chain sequence. Antigen unknown. The sample is drawn from a study of cytomegalovirus exposure and HLA in healthy donors. In the PCR, 60 Vbeta and 13 Jbeta primers were used. Produced via immunoSEQ multiplex PCR; TCRdb's table is partial and in-frame only. The sample lists a few hundred thousand clones, 75% to 85% occurring once. Study observations and caveats: TCR beta V- and J-gene trimming was later associated with a missense DCLRE1C variant. Available immune exposure information was restricted to CMV serostatus only.

This receptor was obtained from a girl aged 10-17 years in good health and CMV-seronegative. The material sequenced was PBMCs.

Here the CDR3 reads CASRSHRGVNEQYF. The CDR3 nucleotides read TGTGCCAGCAGATCCCACAGGGGAGTCAACGAGCAGTACTTC. The chain is built from TRBV6-5 and TRBJ2-7; 7 nucleotides match TRBD1. Germline CDR1 is MNHEY and CDR2 is SVGAGI. The V segment lost 6 bases and the J segment 5 bases; nucleotides outside the gene matches: 10. The CDR3 sequence is 14 residues long.